The 6 T cell receptor beta chains in this list originate from one sample, sequenced in a study of blood T cell repertoires in COVID-19. Generated by immunoSEQ multiplex PCR, the TCRdb table keeps only in-frame clones and is missing some. The sample includes some 99,000 clones, 80% to 90% of them seen just once. Sample: peripheral blood. Receptors were obtained from a woman of 80 years or more with active or convalescent COVID-19.

The rearrangement uses TRBV14 and TRBJ2-1; TRBD1 aligns across 9 bases. The V and J ends lost 2 bases and 5 bases, in that order; junction bases with no gene match: 7. CDR3 length: 16 amino acids. The germline CDR1 and CDR2 sequences are SGHDN and FVKESK. The CDR3 DNA sequence: TGTGCCAGCAGCCAAATGGACAGGGGCGCCCACAATGAGCAGTTCTTC. Translation gives CASSQMDRGAHNEQFF.

V and J are TRBV7-9 and TRBJ2-2; D is possibly TRBD1 (6 bases). The CDR3 runs to 18 residues. Trimming removed 5 bases at V and 6 bases at J, with 25 bases between. Per germline, CDR1 SEHNR and CDR2 FQNEAQ (reference sequence). The DNA of the CDR3 is TGTGCCAGCAGCCCCTCCGGGACATTAGAAGGGGTCGCCGGGGAGCTGTTTTTT. Translation: CASSPSGTLEGVAGELFF.

The chain has TRBV7-2 and TRBJ1-1; the match to TRBD1 covers 8 bases. The germline gives CDR1 SGHTA, CDR2 FQGNSA. The CDR3 length is 15 residues. Germline trimming cut 0 bases from V and 5 bases from J; bases unmatched to any gene: 5. CDR3 sequence reads: CASSLAKTGETEAFF. CDR3 DNA sequence: TGTGCCAGCAGCTTAGCCAAGACAGGGGAGACTGAAGCTTTCTTT.

The chain is built from TRBV5-6 and TRBJ2-6, with D unclear. V dropped 1 base and J dropped 2 bases, with 10 bases sitting between them. CDR3 length: 16 residues. Germline V lookup: CDR1 SGHDT, CDR2 YYEEEE. Here the CDR3 DNA reads TGTGCCAGCAGCTTGTTAGCCCAGACTGGGGCCAACGTCCTGACTTTC. Protein sequence: CASSLLAQTGANVLTF. The full variable domain, rest sourced from reference TRBV5-6 and TRBJ2-6, is DAGVTQSPTHLIKTRGQQVTLRCSPKSGHDTVSWYQQALGQGPQFIFQYYEEEERQRGNFPDRFSGHQFPNYSSELNVNALLLGDSALYLCASSLLAQTGANVLTFGAGSRLTVL.

Only one count was recorded for this clone. The chain combines TRBV7-9 with TRBJ2-3, with D tentatively TRBD2 (5 bases). CDR1 and CDR2 (germline): SEHNR, FQNEAQ (reference sequence). CDR3 size: 15 residues. V lost 1 base and J lost 0, with 8 bases in between. CDR3 nucleotide sequence: TGTGCCAGCAGCTTAGGCGGGTTGAGCACAGATACGCAGTATTTT. Encoded protein: CASSLGGLSTDTQYF.

CDR3 in amino acids: CASSLTGTGGEKLFF. The DNA for the CDR3 is TGCGCCAGCAGCCTCACCGGGACAGGGGGTGAAAAACTGTTTTTT. The V call is TRBV5-1, the J call TRBJ1-4, with 11 bases identical to TRBD1. The junction had 6 bases not matched to a gene; V was cut back by 4 bases and J by 7 bases. CDR3 size: 15 residues. CDR1 and CDR2 from the germline V gene are SGHRS and YFSETQ.